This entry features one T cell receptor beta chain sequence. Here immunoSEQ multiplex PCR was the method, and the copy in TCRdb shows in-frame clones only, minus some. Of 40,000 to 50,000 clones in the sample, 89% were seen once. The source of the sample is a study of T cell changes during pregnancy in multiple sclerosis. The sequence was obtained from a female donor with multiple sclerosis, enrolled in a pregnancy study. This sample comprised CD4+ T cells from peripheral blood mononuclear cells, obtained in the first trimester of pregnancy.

The CDR3 DNA follows: TGTGCCTGGAGTGGGGGGACAGCCGGATATGGCTACACCTTC. It specifies CAWSGGTAGYGYTF. The chain carries TRBV30 and TRBJ1-2; 7 bases map to TRBD1. The length of the CDR3 is 14 residues. V lost 1 base, J lost 5 bases, and 7 bases stayed unmatched. Germline lookup yields CDR1 GTSNPN and CDR2 SVGIG (reference sequence).